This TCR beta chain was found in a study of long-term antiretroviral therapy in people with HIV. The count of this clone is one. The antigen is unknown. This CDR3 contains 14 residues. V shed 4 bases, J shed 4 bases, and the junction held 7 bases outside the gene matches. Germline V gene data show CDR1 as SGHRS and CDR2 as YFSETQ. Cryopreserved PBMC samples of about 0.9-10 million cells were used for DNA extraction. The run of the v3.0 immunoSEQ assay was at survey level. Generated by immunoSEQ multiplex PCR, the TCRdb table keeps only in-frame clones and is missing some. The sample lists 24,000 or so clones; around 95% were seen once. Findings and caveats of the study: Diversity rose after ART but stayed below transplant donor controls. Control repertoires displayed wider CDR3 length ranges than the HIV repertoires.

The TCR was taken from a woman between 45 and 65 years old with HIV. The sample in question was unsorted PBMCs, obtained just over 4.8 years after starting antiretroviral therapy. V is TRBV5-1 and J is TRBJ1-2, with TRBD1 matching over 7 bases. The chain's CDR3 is CASSPGQEIYGYTF. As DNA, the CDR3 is TGCGCCAGCAGCCCTGGACAGGAGATCTATGGCTACACCTTC.